This TCR beta chain comes out of a study of blood T cell repertoires in COVID-19. At the level of the study: The United States, Italy and Spain supplied acute and convalescent COVID-19 samples. In each case, the material was cDNA or gDNA derived from T cells, B-cell-depleted T cells, or PBMCs.

Trimming took off 2 bases at V and 2 bases at J, with 6 bases between the two ends. Germline V gives CDR1 MNHEY, CDR2 SVGAGI. The CDR3 covers 13 residues. In the authors' workflow: Estimation of nucleated cell counts relied on the amplification of reference gene primers. Measured with immunoSEQ multiplex PCR; TCRdb has only the in-frame clones, and not every one. V, J and clone size are those of that table, while D and trimming were read from the DNA. The sample contains 200,000 to 250,000 clones, approximately 86% of which appear only once. The sequenced sample was peripheral blood. The gene calls are TRBV6-5 and TRBJ1-1; D ambiguous. The clonotype was recovered from a man aged 55 to 69 with acute or convalescent COVID-19. For the CDR3, the DNA is TGTGCCAGCAGTTACGAACTCAACACTGAAGCTTTCTTT. Translating gives CASSYELNTEAFF.